This TCR beta chain was recovered during a study of CD8 T cells in ankylosing spondylitis. Findings of the study overall: Blood of patients with ankylosing spondylitis appeared to be characterized by a TCR beta motif of fewer than 10 highly homologous variants.

Germline V gene sequence: CDR1 SGHDT, CDR2 YYEEEE. Germline trimming cut 4 bases from V and 5 bases from J; bases unmatched to any gene: 7. The CDR3 is 14 residues long. Comments on this clonotype: Antigen unknown.

TCRdb re-derived calls from the 5' RACE reads in MiXCR, one entry per CDR3 protein. Of approximately 100,000 distinct CDR3 sequences in the sample, 8% to 10% are singletons; the top ten hold 8.5% to 10%. V and J are TRBV5-6 and TRBJ2-5, with 8 positions matching TRBD1. Sequencing was carried out using blood, either unsorted or a sorted T cell fraction (not recorded which). The origin of this receptor is a male donor with ankylosing spondylitis or in good health (not recorded which). CDR3 region: CASSDDRGGETQYF. The CDR3 nucleotides are TGTGCCAGCAGCGATGACAGGGGTGGGGAGACCCAGTACTTC.